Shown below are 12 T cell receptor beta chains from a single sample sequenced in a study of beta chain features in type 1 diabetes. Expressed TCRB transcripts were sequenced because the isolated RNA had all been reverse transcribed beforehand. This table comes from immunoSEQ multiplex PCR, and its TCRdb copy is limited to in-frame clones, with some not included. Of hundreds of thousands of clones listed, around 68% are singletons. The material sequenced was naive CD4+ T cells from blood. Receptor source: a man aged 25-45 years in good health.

In DNA, the CDR3 is TGCAGCGTTGAAGGGGGTGGCTACACCTTC. It codes for CSVEGGGYTF. The chain combines TRBV29-1 with TRBJ1-2; D is unclear. Deletions cut 1 base from V and 7 bases from J, with 4 bases between. CDR3 length equals 10 residues. Germline loops: CDR1 SQVTM, CDR2 ANQGSEA.

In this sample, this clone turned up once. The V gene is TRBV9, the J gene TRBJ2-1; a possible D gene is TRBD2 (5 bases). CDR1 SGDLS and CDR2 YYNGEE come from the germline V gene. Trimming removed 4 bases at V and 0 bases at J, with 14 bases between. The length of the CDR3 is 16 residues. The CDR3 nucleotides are TGTGCCAGCAGCCCAGCCAGGAGGAGCTCCTACAATGAGCAGTTCTTC. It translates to CASSPARRSSYNEQFF.

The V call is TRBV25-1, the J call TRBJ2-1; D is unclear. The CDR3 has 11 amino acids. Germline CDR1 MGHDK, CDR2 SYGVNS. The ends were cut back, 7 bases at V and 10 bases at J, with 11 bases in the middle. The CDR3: CASNWGREQFF. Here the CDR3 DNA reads TGTGCCAGCAACTGGGGTCGAGAGCAGTTCTTC.

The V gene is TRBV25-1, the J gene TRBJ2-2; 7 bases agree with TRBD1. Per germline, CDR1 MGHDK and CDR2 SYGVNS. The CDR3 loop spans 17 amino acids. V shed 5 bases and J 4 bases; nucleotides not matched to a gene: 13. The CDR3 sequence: CASSSSMTGMSTGELFF. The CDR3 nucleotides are TGTGCCAGCAGTTCCTCCATGACAGGGATGAGCACCGGGGAGCTGTTTTTT.

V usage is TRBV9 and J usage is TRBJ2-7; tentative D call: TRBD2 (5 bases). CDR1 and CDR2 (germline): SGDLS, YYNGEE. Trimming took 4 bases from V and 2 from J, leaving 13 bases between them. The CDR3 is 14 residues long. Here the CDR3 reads CASSQGSKPYEQYF. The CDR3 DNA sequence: TGTGCCAGCAGCCAAGGGAGCAAGCCCTACGAGCAGTACTTC.

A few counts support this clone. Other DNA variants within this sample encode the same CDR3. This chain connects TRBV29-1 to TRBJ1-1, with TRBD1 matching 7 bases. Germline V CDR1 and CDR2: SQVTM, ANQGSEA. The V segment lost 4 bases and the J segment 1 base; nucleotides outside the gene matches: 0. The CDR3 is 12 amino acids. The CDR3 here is CSVGTGNTEAFF. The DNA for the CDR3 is TGCAGCGTTGGGACAGGGAACACTGAAGCTTTCTTT. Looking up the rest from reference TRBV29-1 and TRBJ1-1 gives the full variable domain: SAVISQKPSRDICQRGTSLTIQCQVDSQVTMMFWYRQQPGQSLTLIATANQGSEATYESGFVIDKFPISRPNLTFSTLTVSNMSPEDSSIYLCSVGTGNTEAFFGQGTRLTVV.

The CDR3 spells CASSQGLAGTYEQYF. In DNA, the CDR3 is TGTGCCAGCAGCCAAGGACTAGCGGGGACCTACGAGCAGTACTTC. The chain uses TRBV14 and TRBJ2-7, with 11 bases matching TRBD2. The CDR3 totals 15 residues. CDR1 SGHDN and CDR2 FVKESK come from the germline V gene. With 1 base clipped from V and 2 bases from J, the junction kept 1 base outside the gene matches.

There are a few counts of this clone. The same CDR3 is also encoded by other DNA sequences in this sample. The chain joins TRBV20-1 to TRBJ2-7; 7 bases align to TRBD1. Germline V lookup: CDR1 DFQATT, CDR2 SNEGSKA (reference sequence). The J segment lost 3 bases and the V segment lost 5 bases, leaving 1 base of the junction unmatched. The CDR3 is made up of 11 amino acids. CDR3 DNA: TGCAGTGCTCGGGACAGCTACGAGCAGTACTTC. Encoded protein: CSARDSYEQYF.

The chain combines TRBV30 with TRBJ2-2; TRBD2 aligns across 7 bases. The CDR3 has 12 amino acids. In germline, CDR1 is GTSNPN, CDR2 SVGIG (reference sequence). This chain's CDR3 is CGSRGDTGELFF. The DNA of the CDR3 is TGTGGATCCCGGGGGGATACCGGGGAGCTGTTTTTT.

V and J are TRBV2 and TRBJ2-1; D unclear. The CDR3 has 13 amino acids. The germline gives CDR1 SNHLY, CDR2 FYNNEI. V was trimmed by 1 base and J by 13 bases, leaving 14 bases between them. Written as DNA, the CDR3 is TGTGCCAGCAGTGAAGAGCCGAGCAGTAGTCAGTTCTTC. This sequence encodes CASSEEPSSSQFF.

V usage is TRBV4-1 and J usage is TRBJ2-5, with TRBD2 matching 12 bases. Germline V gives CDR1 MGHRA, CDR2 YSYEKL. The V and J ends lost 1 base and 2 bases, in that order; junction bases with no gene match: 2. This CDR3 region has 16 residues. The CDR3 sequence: CASSQVGLAGQETQYF. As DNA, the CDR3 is TGCGCCAGCAGCCAAGTAGGACTAGCGGGACAAGAGACCCAGTACTTC.

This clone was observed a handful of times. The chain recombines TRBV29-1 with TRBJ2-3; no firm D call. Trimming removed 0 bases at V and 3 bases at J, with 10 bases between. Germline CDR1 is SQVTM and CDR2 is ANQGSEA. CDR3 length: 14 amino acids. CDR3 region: CSVEDRLGTDTQYF. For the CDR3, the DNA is TGCAGCGTTGAAGATCGGCTGGGAACAGATACGCAGTATTTT.